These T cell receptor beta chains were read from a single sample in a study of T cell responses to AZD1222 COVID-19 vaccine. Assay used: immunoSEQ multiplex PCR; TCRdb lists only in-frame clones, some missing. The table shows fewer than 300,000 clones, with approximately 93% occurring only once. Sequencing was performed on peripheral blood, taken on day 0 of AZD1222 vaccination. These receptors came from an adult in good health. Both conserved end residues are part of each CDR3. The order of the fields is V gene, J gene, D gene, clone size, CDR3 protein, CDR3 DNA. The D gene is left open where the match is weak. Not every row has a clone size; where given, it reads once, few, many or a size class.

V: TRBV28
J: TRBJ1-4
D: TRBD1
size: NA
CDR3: CASSLPDRGIKEKLFF
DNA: TGTGCCAGCAGTTTGCCTGACAGGGGGATAAAGGAAAAACTGTTTTTT

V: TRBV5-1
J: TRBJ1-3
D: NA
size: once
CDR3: CASSLGSGNGNTIYF
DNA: TGCGCCAGCAGCTTGGGGTCAGGCAATGGAAACACCATATATTTT

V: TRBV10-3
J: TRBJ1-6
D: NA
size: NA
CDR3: CAISEWTGQENSPLHF
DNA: TGTGCCATCAGTGAGTGGACGGGGCAGGAAAATTCACCCCTCCACTTT

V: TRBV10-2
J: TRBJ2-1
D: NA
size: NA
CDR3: CASVVRASSYNEQFF
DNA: TGCGCCAGCGTTGTTCGGGCTAGCTCCTACAATGAGCAGTTCTTC

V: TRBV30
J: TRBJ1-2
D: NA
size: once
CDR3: CAWSLQGSLGYTF
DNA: TGTGCCTGGTCCTTGCAGGGTTCGCTTGGCTACACCTTC

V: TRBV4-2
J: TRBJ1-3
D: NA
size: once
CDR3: CASSQGQLGGNTIYF
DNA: TGTGCCAGCAGCCAAGGACAGCTTGGAGGAAACACCATATATTTT

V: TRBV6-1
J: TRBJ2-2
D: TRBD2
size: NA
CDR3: CASSEELAGATGELFF
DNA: TGTGCCAGCAGTGAGGAACTAGCGGGGGCCACCGGGGAGCTGTTTTTT

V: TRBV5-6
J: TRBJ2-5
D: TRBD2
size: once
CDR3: CASSLEARERLETQYF
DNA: TGTGCCAGCAGCTTGGAGGCGCGGGAGAGGTTAGAGACCCAGTACTTC

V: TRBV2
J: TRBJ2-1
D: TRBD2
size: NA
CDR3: CASTGLAGGGEQFF
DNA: TGTGCCAGCACTGGACTAGCGGGGGGAGGTGAGCAGTTCTTC

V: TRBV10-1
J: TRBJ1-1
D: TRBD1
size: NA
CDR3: CASSNGQGAEAFF
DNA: TGCGCCAGCAGTAACGGACAGGGTGCTGAAGCTTTCTTT

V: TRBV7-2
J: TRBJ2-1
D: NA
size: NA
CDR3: CASSRRQSSYNEQFF
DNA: TGTGCCAGCAGCCGGCGACAGAGCTCCTACAATGAGCAGTTCTTC

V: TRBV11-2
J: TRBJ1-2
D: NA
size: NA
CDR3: CASSLGGYGYTF
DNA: TGTGCCAGCAGCTTAGGGGGGTATGGCTACACCTTC

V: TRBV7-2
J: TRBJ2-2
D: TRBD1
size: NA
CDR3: CASSQGQWNTGELFF
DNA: TGTGCCAGCAGCCAGGGACAGTGGAACACCGGGGAGCTGTTTTTT

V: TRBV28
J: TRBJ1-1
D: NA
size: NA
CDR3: CASSLRPREAFF
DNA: TGTGCCAGCAGTTTAAGGCCCAGAGAAGCTTTCTTT

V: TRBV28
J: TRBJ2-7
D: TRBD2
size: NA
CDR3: CASSLGGSLGEQYF
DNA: TGTGCCAGCAGTTTAGGCGGGAGTTTGGGTGAGCAGTACTTC

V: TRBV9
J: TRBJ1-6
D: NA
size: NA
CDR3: CASSVVGGGNRTDSYNSPLHF
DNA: TGTGCCAGCAGCGTAGTGGGGGGTGGAAACAGGACCGACTCCTATAATTCACCCCTCCACTTT

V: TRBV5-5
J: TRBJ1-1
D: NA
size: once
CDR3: CASSFSSSGGTEAFF
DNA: TGTGCCAGCAGCTTTTCGTCCTCGGGTGGCACTGAAGCTTTCTTT

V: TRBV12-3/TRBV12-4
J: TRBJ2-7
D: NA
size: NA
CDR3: CASSFDYEQYF
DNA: TGTGCCAGCAGTTTTGACTACGAGCAGTACTTC

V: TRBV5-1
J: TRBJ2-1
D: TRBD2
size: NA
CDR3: CASSPGGSGAYNEQFF
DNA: TGCGCCAGCAGCCCTGGGGGTAGCGGGGCCTACAATGAGCAGTTCTTC

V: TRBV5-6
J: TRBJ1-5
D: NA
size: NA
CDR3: CASSLGGRYQPQHF
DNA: TGTGCCAGCAGCTTGGGAGGCAGGTATCAGCCCCAGCATTTT

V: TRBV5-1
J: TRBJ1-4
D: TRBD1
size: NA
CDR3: CASSLEGAGEKLFF
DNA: TGCGCCAGCAGCTTAGAGGGGGCTGGCGAAAAACTGTTTTTT

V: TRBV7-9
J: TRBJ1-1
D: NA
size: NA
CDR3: CASSTQGATEAFF
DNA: TGTGCCAGCAGCACCCAGGGTGCCACTGAAGCTTTCTTT

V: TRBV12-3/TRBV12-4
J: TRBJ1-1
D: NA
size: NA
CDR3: CASGTNRDTEAFF
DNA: TGTGCCAGCGGTACTAACAGGGACACTGAAGCTTTCTTT

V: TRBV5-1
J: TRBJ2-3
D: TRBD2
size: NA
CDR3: CASSGRGHTDTQYF
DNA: TGCGCCAGCAGCGGGAGGGGCCACACAGATACGCAGTATTTT

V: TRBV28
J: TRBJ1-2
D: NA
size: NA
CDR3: CASTLGQGDGYTF
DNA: TGTGCCAGCACCCTCGGGCAGGGCGATGGCTACACCTTC

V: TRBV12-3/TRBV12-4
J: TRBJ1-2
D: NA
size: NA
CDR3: CASSLGWGGYTF
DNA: TGTGCCAGCAGTCTCGGATGGGGTGGCTACACCTTC

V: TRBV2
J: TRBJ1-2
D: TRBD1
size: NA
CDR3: CASSGAGGDDDGYTF
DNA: TGTGCCAGCAGTGGGGCAGGGGGCGACGATGATGGCTACACCTTC

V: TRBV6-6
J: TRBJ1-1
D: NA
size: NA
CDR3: CASSDRQVNTEAFF
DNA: TGTGCCAGCAGTGACAGACAGGTGAACACTGAAGCTTTCTTT

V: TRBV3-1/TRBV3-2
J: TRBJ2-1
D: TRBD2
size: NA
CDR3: CASSQGLAENNEQFF
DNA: TGTGCCAGCAGCCAAGGACTAGCGGAGAACAATGAGCAGTTCTTC

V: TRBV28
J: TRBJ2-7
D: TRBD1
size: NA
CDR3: CASSRGQGEGYEQYF
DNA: TGTGCCAGCAGCCGCGGACAGGGAGAGGGCTACGAGCAGTACTTC

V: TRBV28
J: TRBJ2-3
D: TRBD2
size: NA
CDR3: CASSLPDSGLALDTQYF
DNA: TGTGCCAGCAGTTTACCGGATAGCGGGTTGGCTTTAGATACGCAGTATTTT

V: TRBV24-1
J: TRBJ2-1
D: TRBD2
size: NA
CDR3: CATSGAGDNEQFF
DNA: TGTGCCACCAGTGGAGCGGGGGACAATGAGCAGTTCTTC

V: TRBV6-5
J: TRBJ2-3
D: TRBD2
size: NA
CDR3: CASSYPTGGAGDTQYF
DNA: TGTGCCAGCAGTTACCCCACGGGGGGGGCGGGAGATACGCAGTATTTT

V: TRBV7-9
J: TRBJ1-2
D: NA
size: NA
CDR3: CASSLNRVIDENYGYTF
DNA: TGTGCCAGCAGCTTAAACAGGGTAATAGACGAGAACTATGGCTACACCTTC

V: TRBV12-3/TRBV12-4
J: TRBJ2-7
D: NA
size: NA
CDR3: CASSLGFYEQYF
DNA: TGTGCCAGCAGTTTAGGTTTTTACGAGCAGTACTTC

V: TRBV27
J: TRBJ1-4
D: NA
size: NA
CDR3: CASREGGRGEKLFF
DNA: TGTGCCAGCAGGGAGGGCGGGAGAGGTGAAAAACTGTTTTTT

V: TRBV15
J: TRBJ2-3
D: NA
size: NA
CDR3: CATSRVAGGTDTQYF
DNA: TGTGCCACCAGCAGAGTGGCAGGGGGCACAGATACGCAGTATTTT

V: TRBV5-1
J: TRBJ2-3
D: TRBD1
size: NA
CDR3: CASTSVGQHTDTQYF
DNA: TGCGCCAGCACTTCGGTGGGACAGCACACAGATACGCAGTATTTT

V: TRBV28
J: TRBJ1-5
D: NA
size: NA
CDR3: CASRMDSYSNQPQHF
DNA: TGTGCCAGCAGAATGGACAGTTATAGCAATCAGCCCCAGCATTTT

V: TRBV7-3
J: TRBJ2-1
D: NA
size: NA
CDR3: CASSLTGAASYNEQFF
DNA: TGTGCCAGCAGCTTAACCGGGGCTGCCTCCTACAATGAGCAGTTCTTC

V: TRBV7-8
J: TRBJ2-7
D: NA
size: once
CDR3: CASSLESVQYF
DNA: TGTGCCAGCAGCTTAGAGTCCGTCCAGTACTTC

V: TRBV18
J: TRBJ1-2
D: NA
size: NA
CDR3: CASSPSGGYGYTF
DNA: TGTGCCAGCTCTCCCAGCGGGGGCTATGGCTACACCTTC

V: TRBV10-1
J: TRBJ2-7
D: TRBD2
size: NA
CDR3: CASSDRGTSVLFEQYF
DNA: TGCGCCAGCAGTGACCGTGGGACTAGCGTTCTTTTCGAGCAGTACTTC

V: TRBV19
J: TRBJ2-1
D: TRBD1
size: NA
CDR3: CASTPRGSYNEQFF
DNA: TGTGCCAGTACCCCCAGGGGGAGCTACAATGAGCAGTTCTTC

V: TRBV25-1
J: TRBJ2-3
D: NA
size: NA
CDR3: CASSGPLSTDTQYF
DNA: TGTGCCAGCAGTGGCCCCCTGAGCACAGATACGCAGTATTTT